Following are 9 T cell receptor beta chains from one sample sequenced in a study of cytomegalovirus exposure and HLA in healthy donors. PCR employed 60 Vbeta and 13 Jbeta primers. Assay: immunoSEQ multiplex PCR; the TCRdb copy retains only in-frame clones and omits some. The sample records about 170,000 clones, 65% to 85% being singletons. The sequenced sample consisted of PBMCs. The receptors come from a boy younger than 10 in good health and CMV-seronegative.

This clone was counted a single time. This chain connects TRBV6-6 to TRBJ2-7; 7 positions match TRBD2. CDR1 and CDR2 from the germline V gene are MNHNY and SVGAGI (reference sequence). This CDR3 region has 16 residues. After removal of 0 bases from V and 3 bases from J, the junction contained 8 bases not matched to a gene. The CDR3 nucleotides read TGTGCCAGCAGTTACTCGGGGGGATGGGGGGGCTACGAGCAGTACTTC. Protein product: CASSYSGGWGGYEQYF.

The table lists this clone with a count of one. V usage is TRBV5-4 and J usage is TRBJ2-5, with a tentative D call TRBD1 (7 bases). This CDR3 is built from 13 residues. V was trimmed by 2 bases and J by 3 bases, leaving 8 bases between them. Germline lookup yields CDR1 SGHNT and CDR2 YYREEE (reference sequence). In nucleotides, the CDR3 is TGTGCCAGCAGCTTCAGGGGGGAAGAGACCCAGTACTTC. Translation gives CASSFRGEETQYF.

The V call is TRBV15, the J call TRBJ2-5; possible D gene TRBD1, 6 bases. This CDR3 has 15 amino acids. V was shortened by 1 base and J by 4 bases, with 13 bases between the two germline ends. Germline V lookup: CDR1 LNHNV, CDR2 YYDKDF (reference sequence). The CDR3 bases are TGTGCCACCAGCAGAGGATCCCAGGGGCGAGAGACCCAGTACTTC. Encoded protein: CATSRGSQGRETQYF.

This rearrangement joins TRBV19 to TRBJ1-1; D is uncertain. Germline V CDR1 and CDR2: LNHDA, SQIVND (reference sequence). The CDR3 has 12 amino acids. V was cut by 10 bases and J by 5 bases, with 14 bases left in between. The CDR3 loop is CATRGGMTEAFF. The CDR3, as DNA: TGTGCCACCCGTGGAGGGATGACTGAAGCTTTCTTT.

CDR3 region: CASSLARDRGYTF. CDR3 DNA: TGCGCCAGCAGCCTCGCGAGGGATCGTGGCTACACCTTC. The chain couples TRBV4-1 to TRBJ1-2; no reliable D call. Trimming stripped 4 bases from V and 7 bases from J, with 13 bases between. The germline V gene has CDR1 MGHRA and CDR2 YSYEKL. This CDR3 is built from 13 residues.

The CDR3 protein is CASSLVIVPEGYEQYV. CDR3 nucleotide sequence: TGTGCCAGCAGCTTAGTGATCGTCCCGGAGGGGTACGAGCAGTACGTC. The genes are TRBV11-3 and TRBJ2-7; D perhaps matches TRBD2 (6 bases). Trimming cost V 1 base and J 4 bases, with 17 bases left between them. The CDR3 loop spans 16 amino acids. CDR1 is SGHNT, CDR2 YENEEA, per germline.

The V and J genes are TRBV15 and TRBJ1-2; D is perhaps TRBD1 (6 bases). CDR1 is LNHNV, CDR2 YYDKDF, per germline (reference sequence). The CDR3 is 14 amino acids. V was clipped by 8 bases and J by 3 bases, with 16 bases between them. Here the CDR3 reads CATEGGGADYGYTF. CDR3 nucleotide sequence: TGTGCCACCGAGGGGGGGGGCGCAGACTATGGCTACACCTTC.

V usage is TRBV7-9 and J usage is TRBJ1-2; D unresolved. V lost 2 bases to trimming and J lost 6 bases, with 13 bases between them. The CDR3 is 14 residues long. Germline V lookup: CDR1 SEHNR, CDR2 FQNEAQ (reference sequence). Written as DNA, the CDR3 is TGTGCCAGCAGCTTAACTCGAGGGCGCGATGGCTACACCTTC. Translation gives CASSLTRGRDGYTF.

The CDR3 sequence is CASSTTQGVSSYNEQFF. The CDR3 DNA reads TGTGCCAGCAGCACCACTCAGGGGGTAAGCTCCTACAATGAGCAGTTCTTC. This chain joins TRBV9 and TRBJ2-1; TRBD1 agrees at 7 bases. CDR3 size: 17 residues. Trimming at V came to 4 bases and at J to 0 bases, leaving 10 bases not matched to a gene. In germline, CDR1 is SGDLS, CDR2 YYNGEE. Looking up the rest from reference TRBV9 and TRBJ2-1 gives the full variable domain: DSGVTQTPKHLITATGQRVTLRCSPRSGDLSVYWYQQSLDQGLQFLIQYYNGEERAKGNILERFSAQQFPDLHSELNLSSLELGDSALYFCASSTTQGVSSYNEQFFGPGTRLTVL.